Listed below are T cell receptor beta chains from one sample, sequenced in a study of T cell responses to AZD1222 COVID-19 vaccine. Sequencing was performed with immunoSEQ multiplex PCR; in TCRdb, only in-frame clones are kept and a portion is missing. The data contain fewer than 90,000 clones, more than 70% of them singletons. The source was peripheral blood, collected 28 days after the second AZD1222 dose. All receptors come from an adult who received the AZD1222 COVID-19 vaccine. The conserved cysteine and the conserved F or W are not part of the CDR3 here. Fields, in order: V gene, CDR3 protein.

V gene: TRBV6-5
CDR3 protein: ASTQSGRGTEQF

V gene: TRBV5-1
CDR3 protein: ASSLDRPSTDTQY

V gene: TRBV5-1
CDR3 protein: ASSSSYEQY

V gene: TRBV18
CDR3 protein: ASSPAGHSRETQY

V gene: TRBV5-1
CDR3 protein: ASSDRVSGNTIY

V gene: TRBV9
CDR3 protein: ASSVATGGEKLF

V gene: TRBV7-8
CDR3 protein: ASSFTEYGYT

V gene: TRBV2
CDR3 protein: ASGLGVGFSPLH

V gene: TRBV27
CDR3 protein: ASRGPRTQETQY

V gene: TRBV5-1
CDR3 protein: ASSLGGTSGTDTQY

V gene: TRBV6-5
CDR3 protein: AARLDSNQPQH

V gene: TRBV18
CDR3 protein: ASSPGTGIYGYT

V gene: TRBV12-5
CDR3 protein: ASGLVLGGDQPQH

V gene: TRBV9
CDR3 protein: ASSVAPAYEQY

V gene: TRBV19
CDR3 protein: ASTEQSSYNSPLH

V gene: TRBV7-2
CDR3 protein: ASSFPPQLRGYT

V gene: TRBV7-8
CDR3 protein: ASSTGQARTDTQY